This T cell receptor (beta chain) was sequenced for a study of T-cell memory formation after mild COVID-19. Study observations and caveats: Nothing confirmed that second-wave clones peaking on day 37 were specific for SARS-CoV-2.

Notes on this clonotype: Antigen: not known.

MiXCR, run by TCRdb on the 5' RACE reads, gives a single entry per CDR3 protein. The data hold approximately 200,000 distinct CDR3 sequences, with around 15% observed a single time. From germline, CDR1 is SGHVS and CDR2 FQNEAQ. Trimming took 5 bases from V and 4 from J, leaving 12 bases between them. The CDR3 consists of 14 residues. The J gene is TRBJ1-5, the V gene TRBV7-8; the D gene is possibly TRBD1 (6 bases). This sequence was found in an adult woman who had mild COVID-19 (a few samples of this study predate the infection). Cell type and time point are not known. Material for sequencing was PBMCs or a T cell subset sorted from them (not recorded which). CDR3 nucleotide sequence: TGTGCCAGCAGCGCAGCGACAGGAAATCAGCCCCAGCATTTT. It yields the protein CASSAATGNQPQHF.